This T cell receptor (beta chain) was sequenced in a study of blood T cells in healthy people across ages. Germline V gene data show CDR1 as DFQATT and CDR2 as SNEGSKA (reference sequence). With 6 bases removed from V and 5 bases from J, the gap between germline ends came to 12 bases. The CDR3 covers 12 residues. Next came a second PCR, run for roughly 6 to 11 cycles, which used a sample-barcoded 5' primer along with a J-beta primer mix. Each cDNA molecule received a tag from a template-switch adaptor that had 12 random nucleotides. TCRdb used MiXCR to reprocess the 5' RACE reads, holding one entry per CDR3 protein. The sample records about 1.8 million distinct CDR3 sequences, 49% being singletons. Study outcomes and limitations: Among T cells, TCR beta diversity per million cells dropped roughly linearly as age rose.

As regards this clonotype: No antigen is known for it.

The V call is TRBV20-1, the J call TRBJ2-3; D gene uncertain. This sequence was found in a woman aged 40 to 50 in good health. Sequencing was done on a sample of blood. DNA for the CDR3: TGCAGTGCCGTCGCCCGCGGAGATACGCAGTATTTT. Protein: CSAVARGDTQYF.